The clone carrying this T cell receptor beta chain was seen only once. The antigen is undetermined. It was with 60 Vbeta and 13 Jbeta primers that the PCR ran. The repertoire was sequenced with immunoSEQ multiplex PCR; TCRdb's copy has only in-frame clones and lacks some. The sample shows over 150,000 clones, around 83% of them seen only once. These data originate in a study of cytomegalovirus exposure and HLA in healthy donors. Between the trimmed V and J ends, which lost 6 bases and 5 bases, there was a span of 13 bases. Germline V CDR1 and CDR2: LNHDA, SQIVND (reference sequence). This CDR3 is built from 13 residues. Study results and caveats: 87-base-pair reads could not separate some V segments, including TRBV6-2 and TRBV6-3. Reports indicate that TCR beta sequences accurately predicted the HLA-A and HLA-B alleles of most subjects.

The sample comprised PBMCs. The J gene is TRBJ2-5, the V gene TRBV19; maybe TRBD1 (6 bases). This receptor was obtained from a man aged 50-60 years in good health and CMV-seronegative. This CDR3 reads CASRPRGTETQYF. The CDR3 coding sequence is TGTGCCAGTAGACCCAGGGGTACGGAGACCCAGTACTTC.